One and the same sample provided the 14 T cell receptor beta chains below, sequenced in a study of T-cell reconstitution after alpha-beta-depleted transplantation in children. As it was prepared, the TCRbeta library received unique molecular identifiers. TCRdb re-derived calls from the PCR reads in MiXCR, one entry per CDR3 protein. Of 55,000 to 65,000 distinct CDR3 sequences in the sample, approximately 43% are singletons; the top ten hold 95% to 98%. The source material was PBMCs, mostly from graft donor cells, sampled 360 days after TCRalphabeta/CD19-depleted stem cell transplant. The receptor source for this set is a male patient aged 10-17 years who had a stem cell transplant for acute lymphoblastic leukemia, so the T cells may come from the graft donor.

V gene TRBV5-1 combines with J gene TRBJ2-7; 8 nucleotides line up with TRBD1. Germline V lookup: CDR1 SGHRS, CDR2 YFSETQ. V was pared by 4 bases and J by 5 bases, with 14 bases of the junction left unmatched. CDR3 length equals 16 residues. CDR3 residues: CASSPYRPGGMNEQYF. The CDR3 nucleotides read TGCGCCAGCAGCCCCTACCGGCCAGGGGGCATGAACGAGCAGTACTTC.

The rearrangement uses TRBV12-3 or TRBV12-4 and TRBJ2-4, with D uncertain. V was shortened by 6 bases and J by 0 bases, with 15 bases between the two germline ends. The CDR3 spans 16 residues. CDR3 sequence (DNA): TGTGCCAGCAGCCTGGGGTTGGGTTTAGCCAAAAACATTCAGTACTTC. Protein sequence: CASSLGLGLAKNIQYF.

This clonotype has a handful of counts. The chain recombines TRBV12-3 or TRBV12-4 with TRBJ2-7, with D perhaps matching TRBD1 (5 bases). Trimming left V 4 bases short and J 3 bases short, with 13 bases between. The CDR3 contains 14 residues. The CDR3 region has the DNA TGTGCCAGCAGTTGGGCAGGGCCTCTCTACGAGCAGTACTTC. Translating gives CASSWAGPLYEQYF.

In this sample, this clonotype turned up a few times. The CDR3 nucleotides are TGCAGCGTTCTACCGGACCGGGACAGGGGGCCTCTCTACACTGAAGCTTTCTTT. It yields the protein CSVLPDRDRGPLYTEAFF. This chain links TRBV29-1 with TRBJ1-1; 12 bases agree with TRBD1. With 5 bases clipped from V and 3 bases from J, the junction kept 16 bases outside the gene matches. The germline V gene encodes CDR1 SQVTM and CDR2 ANQGSEA. The CDR3 totals 18 residues.

V gene TRBV7-2 combines with J gene TRBJ2-7, with no clear D. Germline CDR1 is SGHTA and CDR2 is FQGNSA. The CDR3 loop spans 15 amino acids. V dropped 1 base and J dropped 6 bases, with 16 bases sitting between them. The CDR3 loop reads CASSLVRGGWCEQYF. The CDR3 coding sequence is TGTGCCAGCAGCTTAGTCCGCGGCGGCTGGTGCGAGCAGTACTTC.

This clonotype turned up a few times. The junction and the germline gene differ at one end; a read error may be behind it. V usage is TRBV7-7 and J usage is TRBJ2-1; possible D gene TRBD2, 6 bases. The CDR3 is made up of 15 amino acids. The germline V gene encodes CDR1 SSHAT and CDR2 FNYEAQ (reference sequence). CDR3 bases: TGTGCTAGCAGCACCAGGGTGGGAGGTCACAATGAGCAGTTCTTC. Protein: CASSTRVGGHNEQFF.

This clonotype was observed at least ten times. The chain couples TRBV7-6 to TRBJ1-6, with D unclear. Trimming shortened V by 5 bases and J by 6 bases, and 14 bases separated the two germline ends. The V gene's germline CDR1 is SGHVS and CDR2 FNYEAQ. The CDR3 is made up of 15 amino acids. CDR3 in DNA: TGTGCCAGCAGCCCCGTGCCGGACCTTAATTCACCCCTCCACTTT. This encodes CASSPVPDLNSPLHF.

This clonotype was detected a few times. The rearrangement links TRBV12-3 or TRBV12-4 to TRBJ2-7; TRBD2 agrees at 8 bases. The CDR3 is made up of 14 amino acids. Trimming at V came to 3 bases and at J to 1 base, leaving 2 bases not matched to a gene. The CDR3 DNA reads TGTGCCAGCAGTTTCGAGCGGGGGTCCTACGAGCAGTACTTC. As protein: CASSFERGSYEQYF.

A single count supports this clonotype. The chain is built from TRBV5-6 and TRBJ1-6; D is uncertain. The V end lost 4 bases, the J end lost 8 bases, and 19 bases lay between the germline ends. CDR3 size: 16 residues. Germline V gives CDR1 SGHDT, CDR2 YYEEEE. CDR3 sequence reads: CASSPSFGSADSPLHF. The DNA for the CDR3 is TGTGCCAGCAGCCCATCGTTCGGGAGTGCGGATTCACCCCTCCACTTT.

The sample holds a few counts of this clonotype. The rearrangement joins TRBV7-6 to TRBJ1-1; a possible D gene is TRBD1 (5 bases). The CDR3 loop spans 14 amino acids. CDR1 and CDR2 from the germline V gene are SGHVS and FNYEAQ. Deletions cut 1 base from V and 5 bases from J, with 11 bases between. As DNA, the CDR3 is TGTGCCAGCAGCTTAGTTCGGGCAGGGACTGAAGCTTTCTTT. It codes for CASSLVRAGTEAFF.

This clonotype was seen just once. The V gene is TRBV27, the J gene TRBJ2-7; D unresolved. CDR1 is MNHEY and CDR2 is SMNVEV in the germline V gene (reference sequence). The V end lost 4 bases, the J end lost 7 bases, and 11 bases lay between the germline ends. CDR3 size: 12 residues. The CDR3 sequence: CASSSGSGEQYF. The CDR3 DNA follows: TGTGCCAGCAGTTCTGGGTCTGGGGAGCAGTACTTC.

In this sample, this clonotype turned up a few times. The chain links TRBV20-1 to TRBJ2-3; no reliable D call. The CDR3 runs to 16 residues. Germline V CDR1 and CDR2: DFQATT, SNEGSKA (reference sequence). V lost 0 bases and J lost 0, with 13 bases in between. CDR3 nucleotides: TGCAGTGCTAGAGAAACGACAACTGCTAGCACAGATACGCAGTATTTT. It codes for CSARETTTASTDTQYF.

This clonotype was detected ten times or more. V gene TRBV20-1 combines with J gene TRBJ1-6; a weak D match, TRBD1 (6 bases). Trimming shortened V by 2 bases and J by 10 bases, and 15 bases separated the two germline ends. This CDR3 is 14 amino acids long. Germline V CDR1 and CDR2: DFQATT, SNEGSKA (reference sequence). CDR3 sequence (DNA): TGCAGTGCTAGACTGACAGGCAGTGACTCACCCCTCCACTTT. This codes for CSARLTGSDSPLHF.

The rearrangement uses TRBV4-3 and TRBJ2-3; no firm D call. V was pared by 2 bases and J by 2 bases, with 2 bases between. The CDR3 consists of 12 residues. Germline lookup yields CDR1 LGHNA and CDR2 YSLEER. CDR3 loop: CASSQHTDTQYF. Written as DNA, the CDR3 is TGCGCCAGCAGCCAACACACAGATACGCAGTATTTT.